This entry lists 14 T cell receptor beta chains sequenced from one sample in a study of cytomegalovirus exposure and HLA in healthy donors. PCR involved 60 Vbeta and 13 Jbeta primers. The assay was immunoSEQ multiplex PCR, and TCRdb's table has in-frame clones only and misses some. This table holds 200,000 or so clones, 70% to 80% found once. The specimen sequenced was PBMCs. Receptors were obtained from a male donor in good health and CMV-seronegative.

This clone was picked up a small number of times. Here the CDR3 DNA reads TGTGCCAGCTCACCACCCGGACAGTGGAACACTGAAGCTTTCTTT. It is translated as CASSPPGQWNTEAFF. The V gene is TRBV18, the J gene TRBJ1-1, with a weak D call TRBD1 (6 bases). The germline V gene encodes CDR1 KGHSH and CDR2 LQKENI. Trimming took off 0 bases at V and 1 base at J, with 9 bases between the two ends. There are 15 residues in the CDR3.

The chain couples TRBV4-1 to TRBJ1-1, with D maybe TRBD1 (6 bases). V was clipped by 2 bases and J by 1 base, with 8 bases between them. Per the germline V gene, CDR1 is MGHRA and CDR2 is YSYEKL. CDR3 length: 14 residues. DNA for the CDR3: TGCGCCAGCAGCCAACAGGGGAGGAACACTGAAGCTTTCTTT. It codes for CASSQQGRNTEAFF.

The CDR3 region is CASSLSGSSSYEQYF. The DNA of the CDR3 is TGTGCCAGCAGTTTATCGGGGAGCAGCTCCTACGAGCAGTACTTC. The chain couples TRBV28 to TRBJ2-7; the D gene is possibly TRBD2 (5 bases). Germline CDR1 and CDR2: MDHEN and SYDVKM. The germline V and J ends were trimmed by 1 base and 0 bases, with 10 bases remaining between them. This CDR3 is 15 amino acids long.

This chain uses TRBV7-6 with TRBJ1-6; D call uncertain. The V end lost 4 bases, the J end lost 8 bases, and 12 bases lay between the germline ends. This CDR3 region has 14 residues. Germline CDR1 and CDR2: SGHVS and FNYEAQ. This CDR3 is CASSYRERHSPLHF. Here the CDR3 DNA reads TGTGCCAGCAGCTATAGGGAGAGGCATTCACCCCTCCACTTT.

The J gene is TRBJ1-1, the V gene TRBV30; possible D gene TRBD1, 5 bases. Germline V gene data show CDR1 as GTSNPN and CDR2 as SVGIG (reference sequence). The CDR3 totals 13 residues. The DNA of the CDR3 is TGTGCTTTCGGACCGACAGTGAACACTGAAGCTTTCTTT. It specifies CAFGPTVNTEAFF. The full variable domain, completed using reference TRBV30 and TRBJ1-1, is SQTIHQWPATLVQPVGSPLSLECTVEGTSNPNLYWYRQAAGRGLQLLFYSVGIGQISSEVPQNLSASRPQDRQFILSSKKLLLSDSGFYLCAFGPTVNTEAFFGQGTRLTVV.

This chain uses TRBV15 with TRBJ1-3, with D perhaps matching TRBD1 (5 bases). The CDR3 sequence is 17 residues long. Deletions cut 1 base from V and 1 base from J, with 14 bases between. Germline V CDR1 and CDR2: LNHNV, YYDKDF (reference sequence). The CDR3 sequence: CATSRAEGGTSGNTIYF. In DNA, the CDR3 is TGTGCCACCAGCAGAGCGGAAGGCGGGACGTCTGGAAACACCATATATTTT.

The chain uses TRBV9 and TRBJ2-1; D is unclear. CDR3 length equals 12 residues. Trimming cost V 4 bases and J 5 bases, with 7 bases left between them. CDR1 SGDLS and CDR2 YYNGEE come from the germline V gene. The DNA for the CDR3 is TGTGCCAGCAGCCGTACTAACAATGAGCAGTTCTTC. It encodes CASSRTNNEQFF.

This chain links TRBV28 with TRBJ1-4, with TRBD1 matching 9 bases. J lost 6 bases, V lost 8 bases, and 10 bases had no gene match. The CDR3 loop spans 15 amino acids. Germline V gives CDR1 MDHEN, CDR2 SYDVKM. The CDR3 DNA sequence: TGTGCCAGCCTGGGACAGGGATTAGTTCATGAAAAACTGTTTTTT. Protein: CASLGQGLVHEKLFF.

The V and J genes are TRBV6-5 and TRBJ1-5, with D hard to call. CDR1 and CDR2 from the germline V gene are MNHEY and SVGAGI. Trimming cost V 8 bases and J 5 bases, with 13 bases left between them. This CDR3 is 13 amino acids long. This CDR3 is CASPPGSDQPQHF. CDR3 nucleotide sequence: TGTGCCAGCCCCCCGGGAAGTGATCAGCCCCAGCATTTT.

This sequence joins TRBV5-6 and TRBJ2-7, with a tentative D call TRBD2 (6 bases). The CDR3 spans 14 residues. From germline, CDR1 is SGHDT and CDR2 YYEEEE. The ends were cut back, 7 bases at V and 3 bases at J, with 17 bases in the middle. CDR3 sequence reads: CASWGVGGRYEQYF. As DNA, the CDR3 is TGTGCCAGCTGGGGGGTAGGAGGGCGCTACGAGCAGTACTTC.

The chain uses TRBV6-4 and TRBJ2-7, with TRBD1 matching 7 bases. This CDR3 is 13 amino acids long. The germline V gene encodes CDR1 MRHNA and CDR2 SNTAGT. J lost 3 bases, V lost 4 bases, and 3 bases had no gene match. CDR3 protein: CASSGGQHYEQYF. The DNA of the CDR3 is TGTGCCAGCAGTGGGGGACAGCACTACGAGCAGTACTTC.

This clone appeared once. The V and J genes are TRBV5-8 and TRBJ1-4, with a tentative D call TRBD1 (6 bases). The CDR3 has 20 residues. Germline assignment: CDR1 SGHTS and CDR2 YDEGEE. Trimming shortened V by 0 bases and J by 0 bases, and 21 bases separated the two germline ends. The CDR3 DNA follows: TGTGCCAGCAGCTTGGCCATAGGACAGACCTTTGCCGCAACTAATGAAAAACTGTTTTTT. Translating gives CASSLAIGQTFAATNEKLFF. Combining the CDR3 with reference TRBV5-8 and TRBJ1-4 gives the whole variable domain EAGVTQSPTHLIKTRGQQATLRCSPISGHTSVYWYQQALGLGLQFLLWYDEGEERNRGNFPPRFSGRQFPNYSSELNVNALELEDSALYLCASSLAIGQTFAATNEKLFFGSGTQLSVL.

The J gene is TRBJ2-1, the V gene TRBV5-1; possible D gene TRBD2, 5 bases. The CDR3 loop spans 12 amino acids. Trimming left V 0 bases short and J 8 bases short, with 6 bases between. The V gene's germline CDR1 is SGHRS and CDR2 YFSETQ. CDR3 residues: CASSLAGDEQFF. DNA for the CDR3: TGCGCCAGCAGCTTGGCCGGGGATGAGCAGTTCTTC.

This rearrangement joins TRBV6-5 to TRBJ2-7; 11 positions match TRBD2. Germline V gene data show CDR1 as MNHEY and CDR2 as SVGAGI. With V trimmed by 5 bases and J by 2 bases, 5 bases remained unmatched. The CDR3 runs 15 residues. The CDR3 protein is CASSMGLAATYEQYF. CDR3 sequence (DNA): TGTGCCAGCAGTATGGGACTAGCGGCAACCTACGAGCAGTACTTC.